This T cell receptor beta chain is from a study of lymphopenia after photon versus proton radiotherapy. Study-wide findings and caveats: Oligoclonal CD8+ Temra expansion after nadir drove photon patients' diversity drop.

This clone was picked up one time. Its antigen is as yet unknown. TCRdb's copy holds only in-frame clones and misses some; the assay was immunoSEQ multiplex PCR. The sample holds more than 30,000 clones, under 90% seen once. Sequencing was performed on peripheral blood, taken from a patient treated with photon-based radiotherapy. The source is a man in his fifties with gastric cancer.

The CDR3 here is CASSGGADTQYF. The CDR3, as DNA: TGTGCCAGCTCTGGTGGGGCAGATACGCAGTATTTT. The gene calls are TRBV2 and TRBJ2-3; D remains unclear. V lost 8 bases and J 4 bases, leaving 10 bases between the germline ends. The CDR3 has 12 residues. CDR1 and CDR2 (germline): SNHLY, FYNNEI. Complete variable domain (other parts from reference TRBV2 and TRBJ2-3): EPEVTQTPSHQVTQMGQEVILRCVPISNHLYFYWYRQILGQKVEFLVSFYNNEISEKSEIFDDQFSVERPDGSNFTLKIRSTKLEDSAMYFCASSGGADTQYFGPGTRLTVL.